This T cell receptor (beta chain) was sequenced in a study of cytomegalovirus exposure and HLA in healthy donors. V gave up 0 bases and J gave up 4 bases, with 8 bases separating them. The CDR3 covers 15 residues. Germline-derived CDR1 and CDR2 are SGHRS and YFSETQ. Both 60 Vbeta primers and 13 Jbeta primers went into the PCR. Assay: immunoSEQ multiplex PCR; the TCRdb copy retains only in-frame clones and omits some. The data contain more than 150,000 clones, 65% to 85% of them singletons. It was healthy bone marrow donors who served as donors. Specimen: PBMCs. The clonotype comes from a man aged 50 or older in good health and CMV-seronegative. The V and J genes are TRBV5-1 and TRBJ2-6, with unresolved D. Here the CDR3 reads CASSLGGSGANVLTF. The CDR3 nucleotides read TGCGCCAGCAGCTTGGGCGGCTCGGGGGCCAACGTCCTGACTTTC.